This T cell receptor beta chain originates from a study of shared T cell receptors in the human thymus. TCRdb's copy holds only in-frame clones and misses some; the assay was immunoSEQ multiplex PCR. The data contain about 500,000 clones, about four fifths of them singletons. This clone was seen a few times. The same sample was also studied in work on human thymus T cells.

Sequenced material: thymocytes. The source is a boy under two years old with a congenital heart defect.

Here the CDR3 DNA reads TGTGCCAGCAGCCAAGATAACTACACCGGGGAGCTGTTTTTT. Its translation: CASSQDNYTGELFF. This chain connects TRBV14 to TRBJ2-2, with D hard to call. V gave up 0 bases and J gave up 3 bases, with 5 bases separating them. CDR3 length equals 14 residues. CDR1 is SGHDN and CDR2 is FVKESK in the germline V gene.